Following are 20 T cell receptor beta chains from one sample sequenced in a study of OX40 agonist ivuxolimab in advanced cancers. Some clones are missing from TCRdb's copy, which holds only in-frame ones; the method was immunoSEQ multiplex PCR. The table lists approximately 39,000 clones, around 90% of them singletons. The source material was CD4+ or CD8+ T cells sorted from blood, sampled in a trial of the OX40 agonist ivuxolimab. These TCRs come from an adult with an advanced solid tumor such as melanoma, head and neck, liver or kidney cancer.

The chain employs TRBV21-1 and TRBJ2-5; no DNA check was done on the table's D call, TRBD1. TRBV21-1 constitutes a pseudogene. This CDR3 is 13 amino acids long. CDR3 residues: CASSMGQGETQYF. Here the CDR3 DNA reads TGTGCCAGCAGCATGGGACAGGGAGAGACCCAGTACTTC.

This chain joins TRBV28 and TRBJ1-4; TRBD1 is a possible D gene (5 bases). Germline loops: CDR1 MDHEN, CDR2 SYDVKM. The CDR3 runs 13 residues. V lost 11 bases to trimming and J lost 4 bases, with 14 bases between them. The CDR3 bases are TGTGCCTCAAGGGACGGTAATAATGAAAAACTGTTTTTT. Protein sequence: CASRDGNNEKLFF.

In DNA, the CDR3 is TGCGCCAGCACCGAGGGACTAGCGGGGGGGAGGGACACAGATACGCAGTATTTT. Translated: CASTEGLAGGRDTDTQYF. The V gene is TRBV10-1, the J gene TRBJ2-3; TRBD2 matches 16 bases. The CDR3 covers 18 residues. J gave up 2 bases and V 7 bases, and 9 bases lay outside the gene matches. CDR1 WNHNN and CDR2 SYGVQD come from the germline V gene (reference sequence).

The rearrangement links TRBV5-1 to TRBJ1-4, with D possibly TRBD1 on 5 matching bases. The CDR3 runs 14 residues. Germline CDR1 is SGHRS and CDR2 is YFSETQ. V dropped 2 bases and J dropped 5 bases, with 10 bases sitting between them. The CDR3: CASSFDSLNEKLFF. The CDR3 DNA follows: TGCGCCAGCAGCTTCGACAGCCTGAATGAAAAACTGTTTTTT.

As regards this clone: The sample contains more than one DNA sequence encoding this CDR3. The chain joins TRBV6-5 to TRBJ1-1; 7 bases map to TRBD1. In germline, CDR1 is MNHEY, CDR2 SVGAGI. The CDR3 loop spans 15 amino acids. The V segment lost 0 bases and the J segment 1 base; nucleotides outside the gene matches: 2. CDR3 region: CASSYSNRGNTEAFF. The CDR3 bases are TGTGCCAGCAGTTACTCGAACAGGGGGAACACTGAAGCTTTCTTT.

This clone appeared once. As DNA, the CDR3 is TGTGCCAGCAGTGAAGAGGAGGGCCAGCGAGAGACCCAGTACTTC. Translating gives CASSEEEGQRETQYF. The chain carries TRBV2 and TRBJ2-5; D perhaps matches TRBD2 (6 bases). Germline V gene data show CDR1 as SNHLY and CDR2 as FYNNEI. V was clipped by 1 base and J by 4 bases, with 13 bases between them. The CDR3 length is 15 residues.

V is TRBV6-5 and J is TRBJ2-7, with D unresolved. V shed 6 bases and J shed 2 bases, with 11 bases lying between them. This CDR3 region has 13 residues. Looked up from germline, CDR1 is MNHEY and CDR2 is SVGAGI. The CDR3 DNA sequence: TGTGCCAGCAGATCCCCGCCCCCCTACGAGCAGTACTTC. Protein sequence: CASRSPPPYEQYF.

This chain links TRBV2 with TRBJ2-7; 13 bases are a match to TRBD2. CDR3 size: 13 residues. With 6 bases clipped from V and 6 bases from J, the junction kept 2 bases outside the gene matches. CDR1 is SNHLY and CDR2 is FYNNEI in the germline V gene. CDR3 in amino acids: CASRWTSGGEQYF. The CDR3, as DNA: TGTGCCAGCAGGTGGACTAGCGGGGGCGAGCAGTACTTC.

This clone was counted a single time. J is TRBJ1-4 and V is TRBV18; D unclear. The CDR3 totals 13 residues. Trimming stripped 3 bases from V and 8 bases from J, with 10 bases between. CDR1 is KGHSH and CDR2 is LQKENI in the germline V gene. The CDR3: CASSPGRQEKLFF. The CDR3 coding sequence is TGTGCCAGCTCACCCGGACGTCAAGAAAAACTGTTTTTT.

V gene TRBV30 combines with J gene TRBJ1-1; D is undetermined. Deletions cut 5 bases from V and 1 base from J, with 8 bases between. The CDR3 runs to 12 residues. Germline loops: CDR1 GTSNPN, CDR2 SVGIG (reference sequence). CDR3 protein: CAWRWGNTEAFF. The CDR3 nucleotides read TGTGCCTGGCGGTGGGGGAACACTGAAGCTTTCTTT.

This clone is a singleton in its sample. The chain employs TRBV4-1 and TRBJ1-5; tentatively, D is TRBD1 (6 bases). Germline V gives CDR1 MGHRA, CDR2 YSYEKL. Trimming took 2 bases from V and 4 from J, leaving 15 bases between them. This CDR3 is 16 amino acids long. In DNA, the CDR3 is TGCGCCAGCAGCCAAAGGGGGGGTGTTTGGAATCAGCCCCAGCATTTT. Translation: CASSQRGGVWNQPQHF.

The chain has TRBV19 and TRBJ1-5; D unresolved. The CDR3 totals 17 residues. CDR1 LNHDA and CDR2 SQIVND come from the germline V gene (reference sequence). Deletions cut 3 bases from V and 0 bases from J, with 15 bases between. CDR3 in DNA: TGTGCCAGTAGTATCCTGGCAGGAGGGAATAGCAATCAGCCCCAGCATTTT. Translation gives CASSILAGGNSNQPQHF.

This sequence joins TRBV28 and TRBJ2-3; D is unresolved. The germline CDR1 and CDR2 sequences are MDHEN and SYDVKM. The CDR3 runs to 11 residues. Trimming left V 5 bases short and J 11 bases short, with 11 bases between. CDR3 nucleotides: TGTGCCAGCAGTGAGACGCGTAGGCAGTATTTT. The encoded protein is CASSETRRQYF.

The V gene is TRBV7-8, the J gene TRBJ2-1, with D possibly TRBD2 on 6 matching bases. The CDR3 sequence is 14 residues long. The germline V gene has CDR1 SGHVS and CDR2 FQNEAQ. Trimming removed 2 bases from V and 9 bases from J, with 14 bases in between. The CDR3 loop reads CASSLRRVLGEQFF. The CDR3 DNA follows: TGTGCCAGCAGCTTAAGGAGGGTTTTGGGTGAGCAGTTCTTC.

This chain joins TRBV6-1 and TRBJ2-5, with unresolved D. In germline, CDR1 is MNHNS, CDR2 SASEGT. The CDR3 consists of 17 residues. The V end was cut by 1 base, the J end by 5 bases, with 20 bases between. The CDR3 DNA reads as TGTGCCAGCAGTGAAGAACCGGCTTCCGTCGTCCCGGAGACCCAGTACTTC. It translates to CASSEEPASVVPETQYF.

CDR3 in DNA: TGTGCCAGCAGCTTAGGGGGATACAGGGTAATTCGCACTGAAGCTTTCTTT. This translates into CASSLGGYRVIRTEAFF. V is TRBV7-9 and J is TRBJ1-1; perhaps TRBD1 as D (6 bases). The V and J ends lost 1 base and 4 bases respectively, with 19 bases between them. This CDR3 is 17 amino acids long. Per the germline V gene, CDR1 is SEHNR and CDR2 is FQNEAQ (reference sequence).

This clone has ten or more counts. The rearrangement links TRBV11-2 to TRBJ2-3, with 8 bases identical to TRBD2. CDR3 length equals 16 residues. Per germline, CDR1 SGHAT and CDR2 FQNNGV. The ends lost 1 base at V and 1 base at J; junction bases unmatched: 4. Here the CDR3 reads CASSLGLAKGTDTQYF. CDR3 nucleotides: TGTGCCAGCAGCTTAGGACTAGCGAAAGGCACAGATACGCAGTATTTT. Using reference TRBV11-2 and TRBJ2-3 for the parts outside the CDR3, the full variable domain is EAGVAQSPRYKIIEKRQSVAFWCNPISGHATLYWYQQILGQGPKLLIQFQNNGVVDDSQLPKDRFSAERLKGVDSTLKIQPAKLEDSAVYLCASSLGLAKGTDTQYFGPGTRLTVL.

The CDR3: CASSPHTGATGELFF. CDR3 nucleotides: TGTGCCAGCAGCCCACACACAGGGGCCACCGGGGAGCTGTTTTTT. The chain combines TRBV7-3 with TRBJ2-2, with TRBD1 matching over 7 bases. The CDR3 length is 15 residues. CDR1 is SGHTA, CDR2 FQGTGA, per germline. V shed 5 bases, J shed 4 bases, and the junction held 7 bases outside the gene matches. Using reference TRBV7-3 and TRBJ2-2 for the parts outside the CDR3, the full variable domain is GAGVSQTPSNKVTEKGKYVELRCDPISGHTALYWYRQSLGQGPEFLIYFQGTGAADDSGLPNDRFFAVRPEGSVSTLKIQRTERGDSAVYLCASSPHTGATGELFFGEGSRLTVL.

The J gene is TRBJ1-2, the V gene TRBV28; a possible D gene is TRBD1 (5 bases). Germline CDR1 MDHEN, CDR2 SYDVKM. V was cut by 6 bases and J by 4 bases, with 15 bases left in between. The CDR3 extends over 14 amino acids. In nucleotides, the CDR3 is TGTGCCAGCAGGATGGGGGGGTACGGCTATGGCTACACCTTC. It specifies CASRMGGYGYGYTF.

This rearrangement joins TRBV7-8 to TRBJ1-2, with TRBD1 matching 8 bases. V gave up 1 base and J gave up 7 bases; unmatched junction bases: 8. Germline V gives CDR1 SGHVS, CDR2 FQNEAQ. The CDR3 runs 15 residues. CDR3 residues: CASSLGPGTGAGYTF. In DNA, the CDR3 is TGTGCCAGCAGCTTAGGCCCTGGGACAGGCGCTGGCTACACCTTC.